Listed below are T cell receptor beta chains from one sample, sequenced in a study of blood T cell repertoires in COVID-19. Method: immunoSEQ multiplex PCR; TCRdb's copy keeps in-frame clones and lacks some. Of approximately 82,000 clones in the sample, more than 70% were seen once. Sequenced material: peripheral blood. Source of these receptors: an older woman with acute or convalescent COVID-19. The CDR3 runs from the conserved cysteine through the conserved F or W. Fields, in order: V gene, clone size, D gene, J gene, CDR3 DNA, CDR3 protein. A D gene is named only where the DNA matches it firmly. A clone size is listed for some rows: how often the clone was seen (once, few, many), or a class if it is expanded.

TRBV10-3	NA	NA	TRBJ2-2	TGTGCCATCAGTGAGTCCTCGCGGGGCACAAACACCGGGGAGCTGTTTTTT	CAISESSRGTNTGELFF
TRBV3-1/TRBV3-2	NA	NA	TRBJ1-1	TGTGCCAGCAGCCAAATGGCCTTTGACACTGAAGCTTTCTTT	CASSQMAFDTEAFF
TRBV10-2	NA	TRBD1	TRBJ1-5	TGCGCCAGCTCCCCAGGGACAGCTAATCAGCCCCAGCATTTT	CASSPGTANQPQHF
TRBV2	NA	TRBD1	TRBJ1-3	TGTGCCAGCCAAACGGGGACAGGTGGAAACACCATATATTTT	CASQTGTGGNTIYF
TRBV11-3	NA	NA	TRBJ2-2	TGTGCCAGCAGCTTAGGGGGGGGGCAGCTGCCGCTGTTTTTT	CASSLGGGQLPLFF
TRBV5-4	NA	NA	TRBJ2-6	TGTGCCAGCAGCTTGGTGCGGGGAACAGGGGCCAACGTCCTGACTTTC	CASSLVRGTGANVLTF
TRBV30	NA	TRBD2	TRBJ2-7	TGTGCCTGGAGTGTACCTGGTGGGGGGGGGTACGAGCAGTACTTC	CAWSVPGGGGYEQYF
TRBV19	NA	TRBD1	TRBJ1-2	TGTGCCAGTAGTATGAGGACAGGGGGCACTATAATCTCTGGCTACACCTTC	CASSMRTGGTIISGYTF
TRBV7-2	NA	TRBD1	TRBJ1-4	TGTGCCAGCAGCTGGGGACAGGCGGACGGTGGAAAACTGTTTTTT	CASSWGQADGGKLFF
TRBV5-1	NA	NA	TRBJ1-2	TGCGCCAGCAGCGATCAGGGGAAAGGCTATGGCTACACCTTC	CASSDQGKGYGYTF
TRBV11-3	NA	TRBD2	TRBJ2-2	TGTGCCAGCAGCAGTTCTAGCGGGAGCGGGGAGCTGTTTTTT	CASSSSSGSGELFF
TRBV27	NA	NA	TRBJ2-1	TGTGCCAGCAGTTTGATACAGAACAATGAGCAGTTCTTC	CASSLIQNNEQFF
TRBV19	NA	NA	TRBJ2-7	TGTGCCAGTAGTTCGGCGGGTTTCTCCTACGAGCAGTACTTC	CASSSAGFSYEQYF
TRBV5-1	NA	NA	TRBJ2-3	TGCGCCAGCAGCCCCCCCGTCCCAGATACGCAGTATTTT	CASSPPVPDTQYF
TRBV7-6	NA	NA	TRBJ2-1	TGTGCCAGCAGCGAGACTAGTTTAAAGGCCAATGAGCAGTTCTTC	CASSETSLKANEQFF
TRBV5-4	NA	TRBD1	TRBJ1-1	TGTGCCAGCAGCCTGACAGGGGACCCCGCAGCTTTCTTT	CASSLTGDPAAFF
TRBV5-4	NA	TRBD1	TRBJ1-2	TGTGCCAGCAGCTTAGGGACAGACTATGGCTACACCTTC	CASSLGTDYGYTF
TRBV4-1	NA	NA	TRBJ1-1	TGCGCCAGCAGCCAAGATTTTGGGGCAGACCGCGCCGTCCCGAACACTGAAGCTTTCTTT	CASSQDFGADRAVPNTEAFF
TRBV5-6	once	TRBD1	TRBJ2-5	TGTGCCAGCAGCTTGGGGCAGGGGGCAGCAGAAGAGACCCAGTACTTC	CASSLGQGAAEETQYF
TRBV6-5	NA	TRBD1	TRBJ1-2	TGTGCCAGCAGTTACCGGGACAGGACTAACTATGGCTACACCTTC	CASSYRDRTNYGYTF
TRBV6-1	NA	NA	TRBJ1-1	TGTGCCAGCAGTGAAGGAACAGGGCGCCGAACTGAAGCTTTCTTT	CASSEGTGRRTEAFF
TRBV9	NA	NA	TRBJ1-5	TGTGCCAGCAGCCCTCAGGATAGCAATCAGCCCCAGCATTTT	CASSPQDSNQPQHF
TRBV28	NA	NA	TRBJ1-6	TGTGCCAGCCGGGACATTTCTAATTCACCCCTCCACTTT	CASRDISNSPLHF
TRBV7-9	few	NA	TRBJ1-1	TGTGCCAGCAGTAGCCTGTTGGGGGCCCTGAACACTGAAGCTTTCTTT	CASSSLLGALNTEAFF
TRBV6-5	NA	TRBD2	TRBJ2-7	TGTGCCAGCACGCCTAGCGGGAGAAGCAACGAGCAGTACTTC	CASTPSGRSNEQYF
TRBV5-6	few	NA	TRBJ1-5	TGTGCCAGCAGCTTGGCAGGAGGTAGCAATCAGCCCCAGCATTTT	CASSLAGGSNQPQHF
TRBV6-6	NA	TRBD2	TRBJ2-7	TGTGCCAGCAGTCGATCTAGCGGGAGGGCCCGCGAGCAGTACTTC	CASSRSSGRAREQYF
TRBV11-3	NA	NA	TRBJ1-1	TGTGCCAGCAGCTTAGGTGGTGACAGCAACACTGAAGCTTTCTTT	CASSLGGDSNTEAFF
TRBV9	once	TRBD1	TRBJ1-4	TGTGCCAGCAGCGTAGGTTGGACAGGGGCACAACGGTTCACTAATGAAAAACTGTTTTTT	CASSVGWTGAQRFTNEKLFF
TRBV30	NA	NA	TRBJ2-1	TGTGCCTGGAGGGGCGCGAGCTCCTACAATGAGCAGTTCTTC	CAWRGASSYNEQFF
TRBV5-6	few	NA	TRBJ1-2	TGTGCCAGCCGACCGGGTGGAAGAGTTAACTATGGCTACACCTTC	CASRPGGRVNYGYTF
TRBV19	NA	TRBD1	TRBJ1-1	TGTGCCAGTAGTTGGGACAGGAACACTGAAGCTTTCTTT	CASSWDRNTEAFF
TRBV6-1	NA	TRBD1	TRBJ1-5	TGTGCCAGCAGTGAGACAGGGGCCAATCAGCCCCAGCATTTT	CASSETGANQPQHF
TRBV11-3	NA	NA	TRBJ2-1	TGTGCCAGCAGCTTAGGGGACTTACTGCAGTTCTTC	CASSLGDLLQFF
TRBV30	NA	TRBD2	TRBJ2-7	TGTGCCTGGAGCAGCGGGGGCTACGAGCAGTACTTC	CAWSSGGYEQYF
TRBV5-4	NA	NA	TRBJ1-2	TGTGCCAGCAGCCCGGCGCTGACAGATTATGGCTACACCTTC	CASSPALTDYGYTF
TRBV5-1	few	TRBD1	TRBJ1-1	TGCGCCAGCAGCTTGGGACAGGGGGTCGACACTGAAGCTTTCTTT	CASSLGQGVDTEAFF
TRBV11-2	NA	NA	TRBJ2-4	TGTGCCAGCAGCCCTCAGGGGTCAAACATTCAGTACTTC	CASSPQGSNIQYF
TRBV25-1	NA	NA	TRBJ1-2	TGTGCCAGCAGTGAATATAGCAGGGGCAGGGGCTACACCTTC	CASSEYSRGRGYTF
TRBV11-3	NA	NA	TRBJ2-3	TGTGCCAGCAGCTCCCGGAGGAGCGGAGTGGGTACGGATACGCAGTATTTT	CASSSRRSGVGTDTQYF
TRBV29-1	few	NA	TRBJ1-2	TGCAGCGTTCGATCTAACTCTAACTATGGCTACACCTTC	CSVRSNSNYGYTF
TRBV5-1	NA	TRBD2	TRBJ2-1	TGCGCCAGCAGCTTTGGGACTAGCGGGAGAAGGTTAGGAAATGAGCAGTTCTTC	CASSFGTSGRRLGNEQFF
TRBV7-3	few	NA	TRBJ1-1	TGTGCCAGCAGCAAATCCGGGATCACTGAAGCTTTCTTT	CASSKSGITEAFF
TRBV11-2	few	TRBD2	TRBJ2-2	TGTGCCAGCAGCAAACTAGCGGGAGGGCCACATGCGAACACCGGGGAGCTGTTTTTT	CASSKLAGGPHANTGELFF
TRBV7-9	NA	NA	TRBJ2-1	TGTGCCAGCAGCTTAGAAAGCGCTACCGAGCAGTTCTTC	CASSLESATEQFF
TRBV24-1	NA	TRBD2	TRBJ2-3	TGTGCCACCAGTGATTCAGATTCCGTCGGTAGCGGGTATAGCACAGATACGCAGTATTTT	CATSDSDSVGSGYSTDTQYF
TRBV7-9	NA	TRBD1	TRBJ2-7	TGTGCCAGCACCTTACAGGGGGCCCTGGATTACGAGCAGTACTTC	CASTLQGALDYEQYF
TRBV14	NA	NA	TRBJ2-2	TGTGCCAGCAGCCAGGACTTTAACACCGGGGAGCTGTTTTTT	CASSQDFNTGELFF